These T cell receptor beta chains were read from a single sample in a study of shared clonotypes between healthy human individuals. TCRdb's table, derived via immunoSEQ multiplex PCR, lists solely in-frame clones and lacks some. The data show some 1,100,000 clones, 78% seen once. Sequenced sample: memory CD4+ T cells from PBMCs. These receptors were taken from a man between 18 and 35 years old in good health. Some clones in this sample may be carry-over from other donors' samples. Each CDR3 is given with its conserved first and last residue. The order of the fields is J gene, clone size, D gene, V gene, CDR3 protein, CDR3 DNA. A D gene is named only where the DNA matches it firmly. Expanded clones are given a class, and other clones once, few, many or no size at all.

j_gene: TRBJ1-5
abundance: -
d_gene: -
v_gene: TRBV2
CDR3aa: CASNGRENQPQHF
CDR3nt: TGTGCCAGCAACGGACGGGAAAATCAGCCCCAGCATTTT

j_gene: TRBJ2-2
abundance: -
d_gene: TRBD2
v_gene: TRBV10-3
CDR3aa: CAISGGRAGTGELFF
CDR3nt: TGTGCCATCAGTGGCGGGAGGGCCGGCACCGGGGAGCTGTTTTTT

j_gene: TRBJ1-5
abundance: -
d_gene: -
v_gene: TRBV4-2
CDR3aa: CASSQSRSQSNQPQHF
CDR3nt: TGTGCCAGCAGCCAAAGCCGATCCCAGAGCAATCAGCCCCAGCATTTT

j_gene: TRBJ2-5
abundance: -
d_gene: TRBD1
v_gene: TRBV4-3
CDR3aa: CASSQEVGQGKATQYF
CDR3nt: TGCGCCAGCAGCCAAGAGGTGGGACAGGGGAAGGCGACCCAGTACTTC

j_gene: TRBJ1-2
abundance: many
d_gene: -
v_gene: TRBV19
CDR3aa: CASRPVGQANYGYTF
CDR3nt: TGTGCCAGTAGGCCAGTGGGGCAAGCTAACTATGGCTACACCTTC

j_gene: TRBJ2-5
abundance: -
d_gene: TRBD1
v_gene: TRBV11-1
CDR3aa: CASSITPGGGETQYF
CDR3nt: TGTGCCAGCAGCATAACCCCAGGGGGCGGAGAGACCCAGTACTTC

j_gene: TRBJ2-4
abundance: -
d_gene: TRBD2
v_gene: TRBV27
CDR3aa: CASSVLAGDGNIQYF
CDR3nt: TGTGCCAGCAGCGTACTAGCGGGAGACGGAAACATTCAGTACTTC

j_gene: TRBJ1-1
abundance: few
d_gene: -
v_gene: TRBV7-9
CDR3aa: CASSLRQGNTEAFF
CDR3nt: TGTGCCAGCAGCTTAAGGCAGGGGAACACTGAAGCTTTCTTT

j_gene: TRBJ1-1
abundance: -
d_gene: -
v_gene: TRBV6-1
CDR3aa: CASSETGGMWASTEAFF
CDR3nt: TGTGCCAGCAGTGAAACGGGAGGGATGTGGGCAAGCACTGAAGCTTTCTTT

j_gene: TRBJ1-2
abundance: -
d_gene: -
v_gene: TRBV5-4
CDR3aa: CASSLLGGYGYTF
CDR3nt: TGTGCCAGCAGCTTGCTAGGGGGGTATGGCTACACCTTC

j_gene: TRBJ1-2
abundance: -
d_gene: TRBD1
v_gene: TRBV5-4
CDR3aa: CASSPGQGNYGYTF
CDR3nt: TGTGCCAGCAGCCCTGGACAGGGCAACTATGGCTACACCTTC

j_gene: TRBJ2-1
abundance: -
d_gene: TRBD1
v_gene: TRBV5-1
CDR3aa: CASSLRQGADNEQFF
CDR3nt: TGCGCCAGCAGTCTGAGACAGGGGGCCGACAATGAGCAGTTCTTC

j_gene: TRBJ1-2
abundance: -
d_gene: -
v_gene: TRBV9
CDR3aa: CASSVSSNDYGYTF
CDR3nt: TGTGCCAGCAGCGTCAGTTCCAATGACTATGGCTACACCTTC

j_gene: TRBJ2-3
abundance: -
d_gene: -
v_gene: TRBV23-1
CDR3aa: CASSQRPSVTSTDTQYF
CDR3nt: TGCGCCAGCAGTCAACGCCCTAGCGTAACTAGCACAGATACGCAGTATTTT

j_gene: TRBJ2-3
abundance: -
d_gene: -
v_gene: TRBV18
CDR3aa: CASSPQVGVSTDTQYF
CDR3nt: TGTGCCAGCTCACCACAGGTGGGAGTCAGCACAGATACGCAGTATTTT

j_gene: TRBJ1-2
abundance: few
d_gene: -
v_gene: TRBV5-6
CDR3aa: CASGRGRASYTF
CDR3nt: TGTGCCAGCGGACGAGGGAGGGCCAGCTACACCTTC

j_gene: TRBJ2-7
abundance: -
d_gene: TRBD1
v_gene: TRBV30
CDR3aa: CAWSRQGVTYEQYF
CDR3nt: TGTGCCTGGAGTAGACAGGGGGTGACCTACGAGCAGTACTTC

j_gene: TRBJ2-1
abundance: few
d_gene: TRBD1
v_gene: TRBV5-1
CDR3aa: CASSNLPGQNYNEQFF
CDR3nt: TGCGCCAGCAGTAATCTCCCGGGACAGAATTACAATGAGCAGTTCTTC

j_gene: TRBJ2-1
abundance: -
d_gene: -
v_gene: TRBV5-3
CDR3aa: CARRKGTPSSYNEQFF
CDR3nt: TGTGCCAGAAGAAAGGGGACACCGAGCTCCTACAATGAGCAGTTCTTC

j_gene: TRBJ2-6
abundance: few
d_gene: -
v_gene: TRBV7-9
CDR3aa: CASSPGRGSGANVLTF
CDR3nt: TGTGCCAGCAGCCCGGGCCGCGGCTCTGGGGCCAACGTCCTGACTTTC

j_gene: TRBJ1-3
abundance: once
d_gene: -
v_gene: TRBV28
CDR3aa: CASTGYGNTIYF
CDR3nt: TGTGCCAGCACCGGGTATGGAAACACCATATATTTT

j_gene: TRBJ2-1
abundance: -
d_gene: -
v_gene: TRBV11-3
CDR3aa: CASSVGRWGPSNEQFF
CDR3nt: TGTGCCAGCAGCGTCGGGCGATGGGGGCCCTCCAATGAGCAGTTCTTC

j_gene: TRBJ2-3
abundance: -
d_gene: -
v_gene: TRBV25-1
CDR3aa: CASSYHGTIDTDTQYF
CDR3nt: TGTGCCAGCAGTTACCACGGGACAATAGACACAGATACGCAGTATTTT

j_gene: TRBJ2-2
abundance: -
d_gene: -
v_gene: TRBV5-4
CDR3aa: CASSLDLATGELFF
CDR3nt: TGTGCCAGCAGCTTGGACCTAGCGACCGGGGAGCTGTTTTTT

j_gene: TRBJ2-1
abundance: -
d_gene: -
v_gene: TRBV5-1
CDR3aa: CASSLDAPSSYNEQFF
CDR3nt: TGCGCCAGCAGCTTGGATGCACCAAGCTCCTACAATGAGCAGTTCTTC

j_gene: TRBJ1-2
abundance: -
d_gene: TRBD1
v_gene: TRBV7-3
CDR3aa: CASSLRQGNYGYTF
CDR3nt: TGTGCCAGCAGCCTCCGACAGGGAAACTATGGCTACACCTTC

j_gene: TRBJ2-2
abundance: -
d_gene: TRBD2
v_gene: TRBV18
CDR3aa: CASSPRASGNTGELFF
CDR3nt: TGTGCCAGCTCACCTCGCGCTAGCGGGAACACCGGGGAGCTGTTTTTT

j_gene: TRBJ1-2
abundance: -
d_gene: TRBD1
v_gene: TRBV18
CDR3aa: CASSPRQGDPYGYTF
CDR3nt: TGTGCCAGCTCACCCAGACAGGGGGATCCATATGGCTACACCTTC

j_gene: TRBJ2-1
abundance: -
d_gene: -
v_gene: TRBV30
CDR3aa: CAWRFIRNEQFF
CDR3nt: TGTGCCTGGAGGTTTATCCGGAATGAGCAGTTCTTC

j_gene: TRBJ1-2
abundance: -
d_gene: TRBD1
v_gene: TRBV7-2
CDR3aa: CASSRSGQGVIGYTF
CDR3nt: TGTGCCAGCAGCCGATCGGGACAGGGGGTGATTGGCTACACCTTC

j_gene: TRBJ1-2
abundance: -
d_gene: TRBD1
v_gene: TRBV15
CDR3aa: CATSRDWGTGVGYTF
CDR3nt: TGTGCCACCAGCAGAGATTGGGGGACAGGGGTTGGCTACACCTTC

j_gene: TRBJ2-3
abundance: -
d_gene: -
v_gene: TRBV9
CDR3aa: CASSEYPSSTQYF
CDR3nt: TGTGCCAGCAGCGAATACCCTAGTAGTACGCAGTATTTT

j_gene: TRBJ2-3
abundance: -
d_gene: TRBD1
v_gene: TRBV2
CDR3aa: CASRRQGALSTDTQYF
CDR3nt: TGTGCCAGCAGACGACAGGGGGCATTAAGCACAGATACGCAGTATTTT

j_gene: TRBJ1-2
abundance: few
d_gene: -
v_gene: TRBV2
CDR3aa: CASSDEKVYGYTF
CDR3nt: TGTGCCAGCAGTGACGAGAAGGTCTATGGCTACACCTTC

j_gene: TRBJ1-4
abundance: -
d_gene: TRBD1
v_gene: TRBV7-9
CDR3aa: CASSSRRGQGWEKLFF
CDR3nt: TGTGCCAGCAGCTCTCGGCGGGGACAGGGTTGGGAAAAACTGTTTTTT

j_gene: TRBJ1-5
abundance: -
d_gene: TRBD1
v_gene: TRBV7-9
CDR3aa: CASSKGQSTYQPQHF
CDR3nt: TGTGCCAGCAGCAAGGGACAGTCGACCTATCAGCCCCAGCATTTT

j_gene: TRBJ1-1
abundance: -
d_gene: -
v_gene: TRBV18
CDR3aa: CASSPQGRLHTEAFF
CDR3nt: TGTGCCAGCTCTCCTCAGGGTCGTCTGCACACTGAAGCTTTCTTT

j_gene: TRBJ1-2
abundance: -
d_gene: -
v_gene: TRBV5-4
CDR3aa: CASSLVPGTQGDYGYTF
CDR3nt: TGTGCCAGCAGCTTAGTGCCCGGGACACAGGGCGACTATGGCTACACCTTC

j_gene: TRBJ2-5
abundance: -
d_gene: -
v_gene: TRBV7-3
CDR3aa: CASSLIWGGLETQYF
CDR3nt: TGTGCCAGCAGCTTAATTTGGGGGGGCCTAGAGACCCAGTACTTC

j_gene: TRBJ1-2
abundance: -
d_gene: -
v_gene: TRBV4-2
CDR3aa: CASSALGGDYNYGYTF
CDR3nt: TGTGCCAGCAGCGCCCTGGGAGGGGACTATAACTATGGCTACACCTTC

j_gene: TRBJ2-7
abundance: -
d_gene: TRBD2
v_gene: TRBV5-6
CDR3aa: CASSLGLAGDYEQYF
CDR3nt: TGTGCCAGCAGCCTGGGACTAGCGGGGGACTACGAGCAGTACTTC

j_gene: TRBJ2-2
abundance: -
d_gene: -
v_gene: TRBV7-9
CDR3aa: CASSVRGVPGELFF
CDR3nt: TGTGCCAGCAGCGTCCGGGGTGTTCCCGGGGAGCTGTTTTTT

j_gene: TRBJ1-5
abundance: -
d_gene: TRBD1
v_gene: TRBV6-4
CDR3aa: CASIPRDRDQPQHF
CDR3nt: TGTGCCAGCATCCCCAGAGACAGGGACCAACCCCAGCATTTT

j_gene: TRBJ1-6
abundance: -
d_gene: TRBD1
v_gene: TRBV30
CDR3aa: CAWSETGVSPLHF
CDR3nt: TGTGCCTGGAGTGAGACAGGGGTATCACCCCTCCACTTT

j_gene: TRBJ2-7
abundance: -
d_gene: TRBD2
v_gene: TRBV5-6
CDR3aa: CASSSAGGWSSYEQYF
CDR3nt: TGTGCCAGCAGCTCAGCGGGAGGATGGAGTTCCTACGAGCAGTACTTC

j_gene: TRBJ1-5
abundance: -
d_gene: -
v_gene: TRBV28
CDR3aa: CASSLLQRQPQHF
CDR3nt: TGTGCCAGCAGTTTGCTCCAACGTCAGCCCCAGCATTTT

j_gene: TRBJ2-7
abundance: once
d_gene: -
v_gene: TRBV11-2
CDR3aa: CASSTSGRFYEQYF
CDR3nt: TGTGCCAGCAGCACCTCGGGACGCTTCTACGAGCAGTACTTC

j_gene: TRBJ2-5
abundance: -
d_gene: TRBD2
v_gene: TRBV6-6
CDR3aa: CAISVKREETQYF
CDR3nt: TGTGCCATCAGTGTAAAGCGGGAGGAGACCCAGTACTTC

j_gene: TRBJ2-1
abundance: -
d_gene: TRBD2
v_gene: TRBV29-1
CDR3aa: CSVVSGRVNEQFF
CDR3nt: TGCAGCGTTGTTAGCGGGAGGGTGAATGAGCAGTTCTTC

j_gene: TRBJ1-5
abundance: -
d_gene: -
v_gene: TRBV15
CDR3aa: CATSTGLISNQPQHF
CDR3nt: TGTGCCACCAGCACAGGACTGATTAGCAATCAGCCCCAGCATTTT

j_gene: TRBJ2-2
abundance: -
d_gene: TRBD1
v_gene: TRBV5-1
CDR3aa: CASSDDRQGVGELFF
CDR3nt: TGCGCCAGCAGCGACGACAGACAGGGGGTCGGGGAGCTGTTTTTT

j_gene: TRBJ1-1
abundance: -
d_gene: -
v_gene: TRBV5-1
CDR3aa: CASSLAGGSNTEAFF
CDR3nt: TGCGCCAGCAGCTTGGCCGGAGGGTCGAACACTGAAGCTTTCTTT

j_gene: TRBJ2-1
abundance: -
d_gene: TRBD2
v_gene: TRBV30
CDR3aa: CAWSSGTSKGNEQFF
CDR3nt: TGTGCCTGGAGCTCCGGGACTAGCAAAGGGAATGAGCAGTTCTTC

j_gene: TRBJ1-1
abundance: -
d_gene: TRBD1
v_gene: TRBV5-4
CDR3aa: CASSLRDRAGEAFF
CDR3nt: TGTGCCAGCAGCTTGCGGGACAGGGCAGGGGAAGCTTTCTTT

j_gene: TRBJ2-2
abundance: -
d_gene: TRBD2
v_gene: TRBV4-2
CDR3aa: CASSQDGSGSTNTGELFF
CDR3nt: TGTGCCAGCAGCCAAGATGGGAGCGGGAGTACGAACACCGGGGAGCTGTTTTTT

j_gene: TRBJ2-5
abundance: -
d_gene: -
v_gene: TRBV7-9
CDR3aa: CASSFLGVETQYF
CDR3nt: TGTGCCAGCAGCTTTTTAGGGGTCGAGACCCAGTACTTC

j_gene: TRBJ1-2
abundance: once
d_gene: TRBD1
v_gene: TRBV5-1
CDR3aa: CASSEGQGPYGYTF
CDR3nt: TGCGCCAGCAGCGAGGGACAGGGGCCCTATGGCTACACCTTC

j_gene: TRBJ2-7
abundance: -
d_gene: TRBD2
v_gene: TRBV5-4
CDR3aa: CASSSPGTSGSAEQYF
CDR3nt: TGTGCCAGCAGCTCGCCTGGGACTAGCGGGTCCGCCGAGCAGTACTTC